The rows below give T cell receptor beta chains drawn from one sample of a study of cytomegalovirus exposure and HLA in healthy donors. Some clones are missing from TCRdb's copy, which holds only in-frame ones; the method was immunoSEQ multiplex PCR. The sample lists roughly 180,000 clones, 80% to 90% occurring once. The sequencing sample was made of PBMCs. Source of these receptors: a woman between 18 and 29 years old in good health and CMV-seronegative. Both conserved end residues are part of each CDR3. Fields, in order: J gene, D gene, V gene, CDR3 protein. A D gene is named only where the DNA matches it firmly.

J gene: TRBJ2-5; D gene: TRBD1; V gene: TRBV15; CDR3 protein: CATSRTGNQETQYF
J gene: TRBJ2-7; D gene: .; V gene: TRBV28; CDR3 protein: CASSSGGRDSYEQYF
J gene: TRBJ2-1; D gene: TRBD2; V gene: TRBV7-9; CDR3 protein: CASSSSVTSRSYNEQFF
J gene: TRBJ2-5; D gene: TRBD1; V gene: TRBV9; CDR3 protein: CASSVGTGVLETQYF
J gene: TRBJ1-1; D gene: .; V gene: TRBV28; CDR3 protein: CASSGPAGRTNTEAFF
J gene: TRBJ2-5; D gene: TRBD1; V gene: TRBV19; CDR3 protein: CATADRVTQETQYF
J gene: TRBJ2-1; D gene: .; V gene: TRBV12-2; CDR3 protein: CASRLAIGVAGEQFF
J gene: TRBJ1-2; D gene: TRBD1; V gene: TRBV25-1; CDR3 protein: CASRTGGDYGYTF
J gene: TRBJ2-1; D gene: TRBD2; V gene: TRBV2; CDR3 protein: CASSEGGAGGTYNEQFF
J gene: TRBJ2-3; D gene: .; V gene: TRBV4-1; CDR3 protein: CASSAIAGPASTDTQYF
J gene: TRBJ2-1; D gene: TRBD2; V gene: TRBV27; CDR3 protein: CASSLGLAAYNEQFF
J gene: TRBJ2-5; D gene: .; V gene: TRBV19; CDR3 protein: CASSIWISATQETQYF
J gene: TRBJ2-7; D gene: .; V gene: TRBV30; CDR3 protein: CAWSSEGVGAYF
J gene: TRBJ1-5; D gene: .; V gene: TRBV10-3; CDR3 protein: CAISPGLGLQPQHF
J gene: TRBJ2-6; D gene: .; V gene: TRBV10-3; CDR3 protein: CAISDVEDWARGANVLTF
J gene: TRBJ2-1; D gene: .; V gene: TRBV2; CDR3 protein: CASRRAQGNEQFF